Listed here is a single T cell receptor beta chain. Antigen specificity is unknown. CDR1 MNHEY and CDR2 SVGEGT come from the germline V gene. This CDR3 is built from 14 residues. V was clipped by 6 bases and J by 7 bases, with 16 bases between them. Arm-PCR of CDR3 regions and iRepertoire HTBI primers were the basis on which TCR beta libraries were built. TCRdb recomputed calls from the multiplex PCR reads with MiXCR, one row per CDR3 protein. The sample shows 600,000 to 850,000 distinct CDR3 sequences, about 30% of them seen only once. Time point indicated: persistent/refractory GD, antithyroid drugs over 5 years with positive TRAb. RNA isolated from PBMCs was used to make the TCR library. Enrollment of patients was through an endocrinology department in Xi'an, China. EDTA tubes held approximately 10 milliliters of peripheral blood from each patient. This sample was included in a study of regulatory T cells in long-lasting Graves disease. Turning to the study itself: Treatment with antithyroid drugs for over 5 years, together with positive TSH receptor antibodies, meant persistent Graves' disease.

Study observations and caveats: Patients whose Graves' disease persisted exhibited lower TCR diversity than those newly diagnosed.

The TCR sequence derives from a female donor with Graves disease. The V and J genes are TRBV6-2 or TRBV6-3 and TRBJ1-5; D ambiguous. The sample in question was peripheral blood mononuclear cells (PBMCs), obtained when the disease was refractory, from a patient treated with antithyroid drugs. CDR3 region: CASSPGWGGQPQHF. Here the CDR3 DNA reads TGTGCCAGCAGCCCGGGGTGGGGAGGACAGCCCCAGCATTTT.